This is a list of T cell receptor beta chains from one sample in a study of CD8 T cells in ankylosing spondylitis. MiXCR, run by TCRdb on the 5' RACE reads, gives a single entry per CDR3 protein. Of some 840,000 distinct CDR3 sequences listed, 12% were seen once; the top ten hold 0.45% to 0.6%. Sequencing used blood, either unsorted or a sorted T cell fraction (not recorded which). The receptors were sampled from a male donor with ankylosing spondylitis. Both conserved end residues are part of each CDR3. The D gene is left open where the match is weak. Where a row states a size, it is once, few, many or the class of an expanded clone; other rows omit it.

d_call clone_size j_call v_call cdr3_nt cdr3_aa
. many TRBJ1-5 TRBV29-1 TGCAGCGTTAGGGGAGGGAAGGGGCCCCAGCATTTT CSVRGGKGPQHF
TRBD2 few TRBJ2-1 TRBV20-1 TGCAGTGTCGGGGGCGGGACTAGCGGATCCAATGAGCAGTTCTTC CSVGGGTSGSNEQFF
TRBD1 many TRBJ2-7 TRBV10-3 TGTGCCATCAGTGTGGGGACAGGGGGCTTATACGAGCAGTACTTC CAISVGTGGLYEQYF
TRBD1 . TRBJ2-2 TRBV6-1 TGTGCCAGCAGGATCCAGGGGGCGAACACCGGGGAGCTGTTTTTT CASRIQGANTGELFF
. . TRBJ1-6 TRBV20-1 TGCAGTGCTAGAGGTCCTACCGGGGGTAATTCACCCCTCCACTTT CSARGPTGGNSPLHF
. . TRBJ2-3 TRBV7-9 TGTGCCAGCAGCTTACGGGGGGCCCGCACAGATACGCAGTATTTT CASSLRGARTDTQYF
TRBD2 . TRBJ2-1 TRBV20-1 TGCAGTGCTAGTAGCGGGCACTACAATGAGCAGTTCTTC CSASSGHYNEQFF
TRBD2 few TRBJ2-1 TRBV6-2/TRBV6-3 TGTGCCAGCAAGACTAGCGGGATCCTGCGGTACAATGAGCAGTTCTTC CASKTSGILRYNEQFF
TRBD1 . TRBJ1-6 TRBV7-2 TGTGCCAGCAGCTTAGCGACAGGGTTCACGGGAAATTCACCCCTCCACTTT CASSLATGFTGNSPLHF
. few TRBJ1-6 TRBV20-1 TGCAGTGCTAGAGACAGGGAAAATCCCCTCCACTTT CSARDRENPLHF
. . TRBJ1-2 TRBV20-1 TGCAGTGCTAGGGAGGCTTATGGCTACACCTTC CSAREAYGYTF
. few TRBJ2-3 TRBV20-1 TGCAGTGCCCCTAGACTAGATTGGATTCCGGATACGCAGTATTTT CSAPRLDWIPDTQYF
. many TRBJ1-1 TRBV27 TGTGCCAGCAGTCTTCTCCCCCTAGGTGCGGTGAACACTGAAGCTTTCTTT CASSLLPLGAVNTEAFF
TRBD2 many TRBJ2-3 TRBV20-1 TGCAGTGCTAGAGATTTCTTAGGACTAGCGGGGAGCACAGATACGCAGTATTTT CSARDFLGLAGSTDTQYF
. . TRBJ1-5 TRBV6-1 TGTGCCAGCAGTGAGGACCCCCTAAAGCCCCAGCATTTT CASSEDPLKPQHF
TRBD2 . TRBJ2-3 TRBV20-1 TGCAGTGCTCCCCATCCGGGAGGTCGGACAGATACGCAGTATTTT CSAPHPGGRTDTQYF
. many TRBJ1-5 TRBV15 TGTGCCACCAGCAGAGCTCCGACCGGGAGGACCCAGCATTTT CATSRAPTGRTQHF
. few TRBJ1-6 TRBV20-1 TGCAGTGCCCAAACGGGCCCCAGGGATTCACCCCTCCACTTT CSAQTGPRDSPLHF
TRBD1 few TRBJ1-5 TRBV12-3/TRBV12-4 TGTGCCAGCAGTACCAGACAGGGGCCTAATGGCGGGCAGCCCCAGCATTTT CASSTRQGPNGGQPQHF
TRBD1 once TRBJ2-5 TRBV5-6 TGTGCCACCGGACAGGGGGGTCTCCAAGAGACCCAGTACTTC CATGQGGLQETQYF
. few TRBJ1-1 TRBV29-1 TGCAGCACCACCTGGGGGGGGAGGACTGAAGCTTTCTTT CSTTWGGRTEAFF
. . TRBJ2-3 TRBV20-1 TGCAGTGCTAGCGACGCGCGCGGCGAACCAGATACGCAGTATTTT CSASDARGEPDTQYF
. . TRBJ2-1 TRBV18 TGTGCCAGCTCACTGTCCGGGACGAATGAGCAGTTCTTC CASSLSGTNEQFF
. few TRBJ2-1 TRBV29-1 TGCAGCGTGGCCCCGTTCTACGTTGGCAATGAGCAGTTCTTC CSVAPFYVGNEQFF
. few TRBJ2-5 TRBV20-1 TGCAGTGCTAGTAAGGGCAGGACAGAGACCCAGTACTTC CSASKGRTETQYF
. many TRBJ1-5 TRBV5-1 TGCGCCAGCAGCGAGAGGGGACTAAGCAATCAGCCCCAGCATTTT CASSERGLSNQPQHF
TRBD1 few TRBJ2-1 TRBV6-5 TGTGCCAGCAGTTACGACAGGGAGGAGCAGTTCTTC CASSYDREEQFF
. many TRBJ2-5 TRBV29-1 TGCAGCGTCGACAATCATCAGGGACAAGAGACCCAGTACTTC CSVDNHQGQETQYF
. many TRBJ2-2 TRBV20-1 TGCAGTGCTAGTATGGTTACCGGGGAGCTGTTTTTT CSASMVTGELFF
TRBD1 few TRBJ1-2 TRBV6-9 TGTGCCAGCATTTCGACAGGGGGCTACACCTTC CASISTGGYTF
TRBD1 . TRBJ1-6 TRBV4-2 TGTGCCAGCAGCCAAGGGGTGCGAGGACAGGGTTATTCACCCCTCCACTTT CASSQGVRGQGYSPLHF
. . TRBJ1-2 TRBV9 TGTGCCAGCAGCGTGGGACACACAGCTAACTATGGCTACACCTTC CASSVGHTANYGYTF
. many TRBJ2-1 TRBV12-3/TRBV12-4 TGTGCCAGCAGTTTCCAGAAAACTACTTACAATGAGCAGTTCTTC CASSFQKTTYNEQFF
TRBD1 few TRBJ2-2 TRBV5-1 TGCGCCAGCAGCTATTACCCCGCAGGGGGGAACACCGGGGAGCTGTTTTTT CASSYYPAGGNTGELFF
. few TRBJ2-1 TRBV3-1 TGTGCCAGCAGCCAAGATCTAAAACTTGACAATGAGCAGTTCTTC CASSQDLKLDNEQFF
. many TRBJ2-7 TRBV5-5 TGTGCCAGCGCGTCGGTAGCGGAAACCTACGAGCAGTACTTC CASASVAETYEQYF
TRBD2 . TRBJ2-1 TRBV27 TGTGCCAGCAGAACAAGCGGGAGGGTATACAATGAGCAGTTCTTC CASRTSGRVYNEQFF
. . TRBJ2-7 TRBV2 TGTGCCAGCAAGAGCGGTCCAAGCTCCTACGAGCAGTACTTC CASKSGPSSYEQYF
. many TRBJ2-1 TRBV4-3 TGCGCCAGCAGCCAAGTATGGAATGAGCAGTTCTTC CASSQVWNEQFF
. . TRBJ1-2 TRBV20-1 TGCGGACCGGGGAACGCCCCTATCTTCACCTTC CGPGNAPIFTF
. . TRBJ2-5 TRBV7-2 TGTGCCAGCAGCTTTTCGGTACAGACCCAGTACTTC CASSFSVQTQYF
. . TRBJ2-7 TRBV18 TGTGCCAGCTCACGACTTCAGTCTTCCTACGAGCAGTACTTC CASSRLQSSYEQYF
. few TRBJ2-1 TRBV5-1 TGCGCCAGCAGCTTGAATTACGTAGGACTAACTCACAATGAGCAGTTCTTC CASSLNYVGLTHNEQFF
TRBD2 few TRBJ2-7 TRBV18 TGTGCCAGCTCACCGGCGGGGGGATCTTGGGAGCAGTACTTC CASSPAGGSWEQYF
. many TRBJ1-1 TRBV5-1 TGCGCCAGCAGCTTTTCCCAGGGCTCTGAAGCTTTCTTT CASSFSQGSEAFF
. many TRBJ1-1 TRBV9 TGTGCCAGCAGTGTCGACATGAACACTGAAGCTTTCTTT CASSVDMNTEAFF
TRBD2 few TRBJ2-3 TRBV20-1 TGCAGTGCTAGAGCCGGGCTAGCGGGGTACACAGATACGCAGTATTTT CSARAGLAGYTDTQYF
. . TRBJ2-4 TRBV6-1 TGTGCCAGCAGAATATGGGCTAGCGAAAAAAACATTCAGTACTTC CASRIWASEKNIQYF
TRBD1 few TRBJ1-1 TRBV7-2 TGTGCCAGCAGCCCAGGGACAGAAAGGGAAGCTTTCTTT CASSPGTEREAFF
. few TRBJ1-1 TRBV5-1 TGCGCCAGCAGCCCTGGAGGGGACGCTGAAGCTTTCTTT CASSPGGDAEAFF
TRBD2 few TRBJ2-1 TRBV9 TGTGCCAGCAGCGCCGGGACGTTGGCTAGCGGGAGGACTGAGCAGTTCTTC CASSAGTLASGRTEQFF
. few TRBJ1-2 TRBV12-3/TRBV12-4 TGTGCCAGCAGTTTAGAAGGGACGGTGCCCTATGGCTACACCTTC CASSLEGTVPYGYTF
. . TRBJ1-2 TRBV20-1 TGCAGTGCTAGCAGCGGGGGTAGAAACTATGGCTACACCTTC CSASSGGRNYGYTF
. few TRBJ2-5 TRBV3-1 TGTGCCAGCAGCCCCCGAGGAATTGGCGGGACCCAGTACTTC CASSPRGIGGTQYF